The clone carrying this T cell receptor beta chain was observed many times. What it recognizes is unknown. The data stem from a study of Graves' ophthalmopathy and Graves' hyperthyroidism. The TCR beta CDR3 regions underwent amplification from RNA transcripts. Second-round multiplex PCR came after a first-round RT-PCR that employed HTBI primers. TCRdb re-called the multiplex PCR reads through MiXCR, storing one row per CDR3 protein. Counted here are 350,000 to 400,000 distinct CDR3 sequences, less than 20% occurring once; the ten biggest clones make up approximately 7%. General study points: Most thyroid clonotypes expanded beyond 0.001 frequency were also found in blood.

Certain patients were not enrolled. These were patients with other autoimmune diseases, uncontrolled infections, pregnancy or lactation. The V gene lost 0 bases and the J gene lost 7 bases, with 12 bases spanning the gap. This CDR3 has 14 residues. Germline CDR1 is MGHDK and CDR2 is SYGVNS. This sequence originates from a woman aged 18-29 years with stable Graves' hyperthyroidism. V gene TRBV25-1 combines with J gene TRBJ1-2; D is perhaps TRBD1 (5 bases). The sequencing sample was made of peripheral blood. The CDR3 here is CASSEYEGQGGYTF. CDR3 DNA sequence: TGTGCCAGCAGTGAATATGAGGGGCAGGGTGGCTACACCTTC.